What follows describes a single T cell receptor beta chain. No antigen is known for it. This specimen belongs to a study of cytomegalovirus exposure and HLA in healthy donors. General observations from the study: Immune exposure was documented only through CMV serostatus.

60 Vbeta and 13 Jbeta primers were used in PCR. TCRdb keeps only in-frame clones here, not all; method: immunoSEQ multiplex PCR. There are some 220,000 clones in the sample; roughly four fifths occur only once, and roughly 0.58% lies in the top ten. The receptor's source is a middle-aged woman in good health and CMV-seronegative. Sequencing input: PBMCs.

CDR3 in DNA: TGTGCCAGCAGCTTGGACACGCGCCCCGAAGAGACCCAGTACTTC. It is translated as CASSLDTRPEETQYF. The V gene is TRBV7-2, the J gene TRBJ2-5; weak D call: TRBD1 (5 bases). The CDR3 length is 15 residues. Germline V gene data show CDR1 as SGHTA and CDR2 as FQGNSA. Deletions cut 3 bases from V and 3 bases from J, with 14 bases between.